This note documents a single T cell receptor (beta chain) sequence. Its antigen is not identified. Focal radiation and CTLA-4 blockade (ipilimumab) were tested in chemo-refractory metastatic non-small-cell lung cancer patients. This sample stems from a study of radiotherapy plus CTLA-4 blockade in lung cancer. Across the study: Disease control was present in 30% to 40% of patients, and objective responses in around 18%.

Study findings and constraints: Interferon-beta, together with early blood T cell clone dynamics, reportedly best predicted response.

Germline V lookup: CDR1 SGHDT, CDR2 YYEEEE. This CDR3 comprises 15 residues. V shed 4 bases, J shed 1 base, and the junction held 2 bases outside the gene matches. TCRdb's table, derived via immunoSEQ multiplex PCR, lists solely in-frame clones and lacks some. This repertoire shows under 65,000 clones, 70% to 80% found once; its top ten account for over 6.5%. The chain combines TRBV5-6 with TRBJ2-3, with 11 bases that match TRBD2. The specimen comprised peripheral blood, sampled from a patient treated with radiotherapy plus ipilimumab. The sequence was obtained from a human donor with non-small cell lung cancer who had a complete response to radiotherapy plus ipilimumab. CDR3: CASSTLAGGTDTQYF. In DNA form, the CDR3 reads TGTGCCAGCAGCACACTAGCGGGGGGCACAGATACGCAGTATTTT.